The rows below give T cell receptor beta chains drawn from one sample of a study of blood T cells in healthy people across ages. From the 5' RACE reads, TCRdb called clonotypes with MiXCR, one entry per CDR3 protein. The data show 540,000 or so distinct CDR3 sequences, around 24% seen once. The same data also contributed to another study, on T cells of mothers and their children.

Sequencing was carried out using blood. These receptors came from a boy between 5 and 17 years old in good health. Both conserved end residues are part of each CDR3. D genes are given only for firm matches. Only some rows state a clone size, as once, few, many or a class for expanded clones.

cdr3_length	v_call	clone_size	d_call	j_call	cdr3_nt	cdr3_aa
16	TRBV7-9	few	.	TRBJ2-3	TGTGCCAGCAGCTTAGTGGGGGGCCGGGAAACAGATACGCAGTATTTT	CASSLVGGRETDTQYF
14	TRBV12-3/TRBV12-4	few	.	TRBJ1-4	TGTGCCAGCAGTCTGACAGTAATAAATGAAAAACTGTTTTTT	CASSLTVINEKLFF
15	TRBV7-9	few	TRBD1	TRBJ2-7	TGTGCCAGCAGCTCCCGACAGGGGGGCTCCTACGAGCAGTACTTC	CASSSRQGGSYEQYF
16	TRBV11-2	.	TRBD2	TRBJ2-5	TGTGCCAGCAGCCGATCAAGCGGGAGCGCCCAAGAGACCCAGTACTTC	CASSRSSGSAQETQYF
10	TRBV29-1	.	.	TRBJ1-2	TGCAGCGTCGACAGCGGAGGCTACACCTTC	CSVDSGGYTF
18	TRBV11-2	few	TRBD2	TRBJ2-1	TGTGCCAGCAGCTTTCGACTAGCGGGAGTATTGAGGTACAATGAGCAGTTCTTC	CASSFRLAGVLRYNEQFF
13	TRBV29-1	few	.	TRBJ1-3	TGCAGCGTCAGGCCCAGATTCGGAAACACCATATATTTT	CSVRPRFGNTIYF
14	TRBV7-9	many	.	TRBJ2-5	TGTGCCAGCAGCTTAGTGTCGTTACAAGAGACCCAGTACTTC	CASSLVSLQETQYF
12	TRBV7-9	many	.	TRBJ1-4	TGTGCCAGCAGCTTTAATAGCAGGGTCCTGTTTTTT	CASSFNSRVLFF
16	TRBV7-2	.	TRBD1	TRBJ1-6	TGTGCCAGCAGCTTAAGGGCGGGACAGGGTAGTTCACCCCTCCACTTT	CASSLRAGQGSSPLHF
14	TRBV20-1	.	.	TRBJ2-1	TGCAGTGCTAGGCCCACTTTGGCCTACAATGAGCAGTTCTTC	CSARPTLAYNEQFF
13	TRBV6-5	few	.	TRBJ2-3	TGTGCCAGCAGTTACGGTCAGGGAGATACGCAGTATTTT	CASSYGQGDTQYF
14	TRBV12-3/TRBV12-4	few	TRBD1	TRBJ2-1	TGTGCCAGCAGAGATAGACAGGGGAAGAATGAGCAGTTCTTC	CASRDRQGKNEQFF
17	TRBV5-1	few	TRBD2	TRBJ2-7	TGCGCCAGCAGCTTGGAGGGGACTATTAGCGGGGACCACGAGCAGTACTTC	CASSLEGTISGDHEQYF
16	TRBV5-1	.	TRBD2	TRBJ2-3	TGCGCCAGCAGACCTTCTAGCGGGACTAGCACAGATACGCAGTATTTT	CASRPSSGTSTDTQYF
15	TRBV6-2/TRBV6-3	.	.	TRBJ1-2	TGTGCCAGCAGCCCCTCCGGCGGAGTCGACTATGGCTACACCTTC	CASSPSGGVDYGYTF
12	TRBV7-9	.	.	TRBJ2-3	TGTGCCAGCAGCTTTGCCCCAGATACGCAGTATTTT	CASSFAPDTQYF
16	TRBV7-2	few	TRBD2	TRBJ2-2	TGTGCCAGCAGCTTAGCTGGGGGGGCGAACACCGGGGAGCTGTTTTTT	CASSLAGGANTGELFF
14	TRBV4-3	few	TRBD1	TRBJ2-5	TGCGCCAGCAGCCAGGCCAAGGGGGCAGAGACCCAGTACTTC	CASSQAKGAETQYF
14	TRBV7-2	few	.	TRBJ2-2	TGTGCCAGCAGCTTACAGGGAGTCACCGGGGAGCTGTTTTTT	CASSLQGVTGELFF
15	TRBV5-5	.	TRBD2	TRBJ2-7	TGTGCCAGCGCCCACAGCGGGGGGGATTCCTACGAGCAGTACTTC	CASAHSGGDSYEQYF
15	TRBV5-6	.	TRBD1	TRBJ1-1	TGTGCCAGCAGCCGCATGGACAGGGACCACACTGAAGCTTTCTTT	CASSRMDRDHTEAFF
14	TRBV5-6	.	.	TRBJ2-7	TGTGCCAGCAGCCCGGTGGCAGGGGCCTACGAGCAGTACTTC	CASSPVAGAYEQYF
12	TRBV12-3/TRBV12-4	few	.	TRBJ1-1	TGTGCCAGCAGTGCCGGACCTCAGGGGGCTTTCTTT	CASSAGPQGAFF
14	TRBV9	.	.	TRBJ2-4	TGTGCCAGCAGCGACTCAGGGAAGGGCGACATTCAGTACTTC	CASSDSGKGDIQYF
13	TRBV20-1	.	.	TRBJ2-5	TGCAGTGCCCCTCCGCCCTTCGGAGAGACCCAGTACTTC	CSAPPPFGETQYF
13	TRBV2	.	TRBD1	TRBJ2-3	TGTGCCAGCATTGGACAGGGGGCAGATACGCAGTATTTT	CASIGQGADTQYF
16	TRBV7-8	few	TRBD2	TRBJ2-1	TGTGCCAGCAGTCTCACCCCGGGGGGTAGACACAATGAGCAGTTCTTC	CASSLTPGGRHNEQFF
12	TRBV28	few	.	TRBJ2-7	TGTGCCAGCAAAACAGGGACCTACGAGCAGTACTTC	CASKTGTYEQYF
14	TRBV28	.	.	TRBJ1-4	TGTGCCAGCAAAAGCCGCTCCCTGAATGAAAAACTGTTTTTT	CASKSRSLNEKLFF
15	TRBV5-1	.	.	TRBJ2-3	TGCGCCAGCAGCTTTAGGGCGGCAAGCACAGATACGCAGTATTTT	CASSFRAASTDTQYF
12	TRBV12-3/TRBV12-4	few	.	TRBJ1-1	TGTGCCAGCACCTACGCGAACACTGAAGCTTTCTTT	CASTYANTEAFF
15	TRBV29-1	few	TRBD2	TRBJ2-7	TGCAGCGTTGAAGGGGGAGGGACTAGACCCTACGAGCAGTACTTC	CSVEGGGTRPYEQYF
15	TRBV11-2	.	TRBD2	TRBJ2-2	TGTGCCAGCAACCCCCGGGGGGTGACCACCGGGGAGCTGTTTTTT	CASNPRGVTTGELFF
15	TRBV30	once	TRBD1	TRBJ1-5	TGTGCCTGGAGCTCCGGGACAGGGGGCAGTCAGCCCCAGCATTTT	CAWSSGTGGSQPQHF
15	TRBV28	few	TRBD1	TRBJ1-1	TGTGCCAGCAGTTTTGCCCAGGGGGCAAGCACTGAAGCTTTCTTT	CASSFAQGASTEAFF
15	TRBV20-1	once	TRBD2	TRBJ2-3	TGCAGTGCAGAAACTAGCGGGGGGGCCGCAGATACGCAGTATTTT	CSAETSGGAADTQYF
14	TRBV29-1	.	.	TRBJ2-1	TGCAGCGTTGAGTTTGGCGGAATCTACAATGAGCAGTTCTTC	CSVEFGGIYNEQFF
13	TRBV6-2/TRBV6-3	.	TRBD1	TRBJ1-1	TGTGCCAGCAGTTCGGGACAGGGGACTGAAGCTTTCTTT	CASSSGQGTEAFF
15	TRBV28	few	.	TRBJ2-7	TGTGCCAGCAGTTCCGCCGGTAGCGGCTCCTACGAGCAGTACTTC	CASSSAGSGSYEQYF
16	TRBV3-1	.	TRBD2	TRBJ2-7	TGTGCCAGCAGCCAAAGCCCAGCGGGGGTGGGCCACGAGCAGTACTTC	CASSQSPAGVGHEQYF
14	TRBV12-3/TRBV12-4	many	TRBD1	TRBJ1-1	TGTGCCAGCAGCCTACAGGGGCTAAACACTGAAGCTTTCTTT	CASSLQGLNTEAFF
15	TRBV29-1	.	.	TRBJ2-1	TGCAGCGTTGAAGTAGGCCAGGGGTACGGCAATGAGCAGTTCTTC	CSVEVGQGYGNEQFF
13	TRBV20-1	many	TRBD1	TRBJ2-3	TGCAGTGCAGCAAGACAGGACAGGGGGACGCAGTATTTT	CSAARQDRGTQYF
15	TRBV7-2	few	.	TRBJ2-7	TGTGCCAGCAGCATTACGACGGGCAGGGGCTACGAGCAGTACTTC	CASSITTGRGYEQYF
15	TRBV24-1	few	.	TRBJ2-7	TGTGCCACCAGTGCCTCGACAGGGAGGTCCTACGAGCAGTACTTC	CATSASTGRSYEQYF
13	TRBV29-1	few	.	TRBJ2-1	TGCAGCGTTTACTACTACTCCTACAATGAGCAGTTCTTC	CSVYYYSYNEQFF
15	TRBV7-2	.	TRBD2	TRBJ2-1	TGTGCCAGCAGCGGGAGCGGGAGATGGTTCAATGAGCAGTTCTTC	CASSGSGRWFNEQFF
14	TRBV7-9	.	.	TRBJ1-2	TGTGCCAGCAGTCCTGAGGGGCAACACTATGGCTACACCTTC	CASSPEGQHYGYTF
13	TRBV20-1	.	TRBD2	TRBJ2-7	TGCAGTGCTAGGCGGGGGGCCTCCTACGAGCAGTACTTC	CSARRGASYEQYF